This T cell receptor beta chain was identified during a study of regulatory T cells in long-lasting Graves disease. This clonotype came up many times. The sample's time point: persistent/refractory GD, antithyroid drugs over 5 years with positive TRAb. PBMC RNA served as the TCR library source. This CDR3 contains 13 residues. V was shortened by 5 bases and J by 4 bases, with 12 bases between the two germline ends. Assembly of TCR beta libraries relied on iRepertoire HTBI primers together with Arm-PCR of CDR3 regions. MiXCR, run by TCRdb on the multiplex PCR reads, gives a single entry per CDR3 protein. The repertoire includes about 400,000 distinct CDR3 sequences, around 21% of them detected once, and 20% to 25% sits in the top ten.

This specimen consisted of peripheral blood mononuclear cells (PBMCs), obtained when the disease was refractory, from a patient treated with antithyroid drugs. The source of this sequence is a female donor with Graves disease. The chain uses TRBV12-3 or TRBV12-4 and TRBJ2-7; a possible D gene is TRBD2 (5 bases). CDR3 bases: TGTGCCAGCAGTGAGGAGCGGAGGTACGAGCAGTACTTC. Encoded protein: CASSEERRYEQYF.